This T cell receptor beta chain came from a study of blood T cell repertoires in COVID-19. Trimming removed 4 bases from V and 1 base from J, with 7 bases in between. The length of the CDR3 is 13 residues. Participants, about 18 to 100 years old, spanned more than 20 US areas. Profiled with immunoSEQ multiplex PCR; TCRdb holds only in-frame clones, not every one. The sample includes 160,000 or so clones, about four fifths of them seen just once. This receptor was taken from a woman aged 55-70 years who had recovered from COVID-19. Sequencing input: PBMCs or T cells enriched from blood (not recorded which). The chain has TRBV12-3 or TRBV12-4 and TRBJ1-1; no clear D. In nucleotides, the CDR3 is TGTGCCAGCAGTTATAACAGGAACACTGAAGCTTTCTTT. It is translated as CASSYNRNTEAFF.